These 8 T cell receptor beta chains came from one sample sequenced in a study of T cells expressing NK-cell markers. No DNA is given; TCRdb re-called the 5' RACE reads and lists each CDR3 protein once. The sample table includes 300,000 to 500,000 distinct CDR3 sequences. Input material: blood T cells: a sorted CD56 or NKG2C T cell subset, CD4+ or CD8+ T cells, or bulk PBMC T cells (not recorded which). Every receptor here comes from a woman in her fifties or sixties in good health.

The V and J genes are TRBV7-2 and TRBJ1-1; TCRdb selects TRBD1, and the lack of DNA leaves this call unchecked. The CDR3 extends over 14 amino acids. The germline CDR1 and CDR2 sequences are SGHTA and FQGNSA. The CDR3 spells CASSSQGGFAEAFF.

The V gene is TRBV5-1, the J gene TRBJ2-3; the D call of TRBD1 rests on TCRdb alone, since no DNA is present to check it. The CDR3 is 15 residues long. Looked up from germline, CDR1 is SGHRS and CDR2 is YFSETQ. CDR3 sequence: CASSWGTGPTDTQYF.

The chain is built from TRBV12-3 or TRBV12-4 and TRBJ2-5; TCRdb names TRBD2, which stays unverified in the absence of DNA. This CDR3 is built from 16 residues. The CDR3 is CASSFYGLAVQETQYF.

CDR3 sequence: CASRSDRGWGKLFF. The rearrangement links TRBV12-3 or TRBV12-4 to TRBJ1-4; TCRdb returns TRBD1, unconfirmable since there is no DNA. The CDR3 totals 14 residues.

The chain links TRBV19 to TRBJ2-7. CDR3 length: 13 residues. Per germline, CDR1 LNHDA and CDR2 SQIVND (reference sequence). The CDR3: CASSMAPSYEQYF.

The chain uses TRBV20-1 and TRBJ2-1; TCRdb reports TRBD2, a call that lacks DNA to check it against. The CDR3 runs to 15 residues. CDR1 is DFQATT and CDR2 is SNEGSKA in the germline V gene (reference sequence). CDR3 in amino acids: CSAPRWREGRDEQFF.

The CDR3 sequence is CSAWDRAVSTDTQYF. The genes are TRBV20-1 and TRBJ2-3; with no DNA, the TCRdb D assignment of TRBD1 cannot be verified. Germline V gene data show CDR1 as DFQATT and CDR2 as SNEGSKA (reference sequence). This CDR3 region has 15 residues.

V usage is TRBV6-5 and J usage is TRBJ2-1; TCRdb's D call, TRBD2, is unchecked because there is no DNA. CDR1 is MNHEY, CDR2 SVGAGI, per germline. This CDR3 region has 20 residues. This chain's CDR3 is CASSYSASSGGGLPYNEQFF.